The entry below describes one T cell receptor (beta chain). The sample originates from a study of cytomegalovirus exposure and HLA in healthy donors. CDR1 SGHRS and CDR2 YFSETQ come from the germline V gene. This CDR3 is 14 amino acids long. Trimming removed 2 bases at V and 7 bases at J, with 12 bases between. The PCR used 60 Vbeta and 13 Jbeta primers. Measured with immunoSEQ multiplex PCR; TCRdb has only the in-frame clones, and not every one. The sample contains about 220,000 clones, roughly 83% of which appear only once. Sequencing was carried out using PBMCs. The TCR comes from a boy aged 2 to 10 in good health and CMV-seronegative. The rearrangement links TRBV5-1 to TRBJ1-4; D is uncertain. CDR3 bases: TGCGCCAGCAGCTTAGGAGGGAGGGCTGAAAAACTGTTTTTT. This encodes CASSLGGRAEKLFF.